This TCR beta chain derives from a study of Graves' ophthalmopathy and Graves' hyperthyroidism. RNA transcripts served as template for amplifying TCR beta CDR3 sequences. First-round RT-PCR employed HTBI primers, with a second-round multiplex PCR after it. MiXCR, run by TCRdb on the multiplex PCR reads, gives a single entry per CDR3 protein. The sample has about 240,000 distinct CDR3 sequences, 45% seen once. On this clonotype itself: At one end the junction does not follow the germline gene, possibly because of a read error.

CDR1 and CDR2 from the germline V gene are SNHLY and FYNNEI. This CDR3 spans 15 amino acids. The chain combines TRBV2 with TRBJ2-2; a possible D gene is TRBD2 (5 bases). The TCR originated in an adult man with Graves' ophthalmopathy. The sequenced material came from peripheral blood. CDR3 protein: CASSLTPSNTGELLF. For the CDR3, the DNA is TGTGCCAGCAGCTTGACACCTTCGAACACCGGGGAGCTGCTTTTT.